This T cell receptor (beta chain) derives from a study of response to subunit inactivated influenza vaccine. TCRdb recomputed calls from the RT-PCR reads with MiXCR, one row per CDR3 protein. The sample contains over 400,000 distinct CDR3 sequences, around 13% of which appear only once. The CDR3 sequence is 15 residues long. The germline V gene has CDR1 SGHRS and CDR2 YFSETQ. V lost 1 base and J lost 0, with 8 bases in between. Sequencing used PBMCs from blood, obtained roughly 47 days after vaccination. The chain couples TRBV5-1 to TRBJ1-5; D remains unclear. The sequence was obtained from a man in his fifties or sixties who received an inactivated influenza vaccine. The CDR3 spells CASSLWGGSNQPQHF. The CDR3 DNA reads TGCGCCAGCAGCTTGTGGGGAGGTAGCAATCAGCCCCAGCATTTT.